These 28 T cell receptor beta chains were all obtained from the same sample, sequenced in a study of T cell repertoires in ileal Crohn's disease. Some clones are missing from TCRdb's copy, which holds only in-frame ones; the method was immunoSEQ multiplex PCR. This sample carries approximately 27,000 clones, around 80% of them seen once, and the ten largest clones take 4.5% to 6%. Sample: ileal tissue. The origin of the receptors is an adult with Crohn's disease.

The chain's CDR3 is CASSVSATNEKLFF. CDR3 in DNA: TGTGCCAGCAGCGTTAGTGCAACTAATGAAAAACTGTTTTTT. The gene calls are TRBV9 and TRBJ1-4; D not resolved. Looked up from germline, CDR1 is SGDLS and CDR2 is YYNGEE. The CDR3 spans 14 residues. Trimming pared 2 bases from V and 0 bases from J, leaving 5 bases between.

The chain is built from TRBV18 and TRBJ1-4; D not certain. This CDR3 is 15 amino acids long. Germline CDR1 and CDR2: KGHSH and LQKENI. The germline V and J ends were trimmed by 6 bases and 4 bases, with 15 bases remaining between them. The CDR3 DNA reads as TGTGCCAGCTCCGCCGGCAGAGGCCATAATGAAAAACTGTTTTTT. Translating it yields CASSAGRGHNEKLFF.

This clone was picked up a small number of times. The V gene is TRBV5-1, the J gene TRBJ1-2, with 7 nucleotides matching TRBD1. V lost 1 base and J lost 4; bases outside the gene matches: 7. The CDR3 is made up of 15 amino acids. Germline CDR1 SGHRS, CDR2 YFSETQ. The DNA of the CDR3 is TGCGCCAGCAGCTTGAACAGGGGCGGGTTCTATGGCTACACCTTC. This translates into CASSLNRGGFYGYTF.

The chain couples TRBV19 to TRBJ1-2; no clear D gene. The CDR3 spans 14 residues. Trimming took 3 bases from V and 1 from J, leaving 9 bases between them. Germline loops: CDR1 LNHDA, CDR2 SQIVND (reference sequence). The CDR3 loop is CASSMAEDNYGYTF. CDR3 DNA: TGTGCCAGTAGTATGGCGGAGGATAACTATGGCTACACCTTC.

This clone was picked up one time. The rearrangement joins TRBV18 to TRBJ1-1; D gene uncertain. V was shortened by 0 bases and J by 1 base, with 12 bases between the two germline ends. The CDR3 loop spans 16 amino acids. Germline V gene data show CDR1 as KGHSH and CDR2 as LQKENI. CDR3 region: CASSPPKQTRNTEAFF. The CDR3 DNA is TGTGCCAGCTCACCACCAAAACAAACTAGGAACACTGAAGCTTTCTTT.

The rearrangement uses TRBV15 and TRBJ2-5; 9 bases fit TRBD1. Per the germline V gene, CDR1 is LNHNV and CDR2 is YYDKDF (reference sequence). With V trimmed by 3 bases and J by 2 bases, 7 bases remained unmatched. The CDR3 loop spans 16 amino acids. The CDR3 coding sequence is TGTGCCACCAGCAGCTTGGACAGGGGCAGGCAAGAGACCCAGTACTTC. Protein: CATSSLDRGRQETQYF.

The genes are TRBV19 and TRBJ1-2; the match to TRBD1 covers 7 bases. V shed 7 bases and J 4 bases; nucleotides not matched to a gene: 6. CDR1 and CDR2 from the germline V gene are LNHDA and SQIVND (reference sequence). The CDR3 runs to 13 residues. CDR3: CASTPTGFYGYTF. CDR3 coding DNA: TGTGCCAGTACCCCGACAGGGTTCTATGGCTACACCTTC.

V is TRBV10-2 and J is TRBJ2-7, with TRBD1 identical over 7 bases. After removal of 4 bases from V and 0 bases from J, the junction contained 6 bases not matched to a gene. This CDR3 spans 15 amino acids. Germline CDR1 and CDR2: WSHSY and SAAADI. This CDR3 is CASSASRGISYEQYF. CDR3 nucleotides: TGCGCCAGCAGTGCGTCCAGGGGGATCTCCTACGAGCAGTACTTC.

The gene calls are TRBV7-9 and TRBJ1-1; TRBD1 might be the D (6 bases). Trimming took off 5 bases at V and 1 base at J, with 11 bases between the two ends. Germline V gene lookup returns CDR1 SEHNR and CDR2 FQNEAQ (reference sequence). The CDR3 has 14 residues. The CDR3 DNA reads as TGTGCCAGCAGCAAGGGGGTCAAGAACACTGAAGCTTTCTTT. Its translation: CASSKGVKNTEAFF.

This chain connects TRBV7-2 to TRBJ1-2; 7 nucleotides agree with TRBD1. J gave up 8 bases and V 5 bases, and 11 bases lay outside the gene matches. Germline lookup yields CDR1 SGHTA and CDR2 FQGNSA. There are 14 residues in the CDR3. The DNA of the CDR3 is TGTGCCAGCAGCCAGGGACAGAATACGGGAGGCTACACCTTC. Protein sequence: CASSQGQNTGGYTF. Looking up the rest from reference TRBV7-2 and TRBJ1-2 gives the full variable domain: GAGVSQSPSNKVTEKGKDVELRCDPISGHTALYWYRQSLGQGLEFLIYFQGNSAPDKSGLPSDRFSAERTGGSVSTLTIQRTQQEDSAVYLCASSQGQNTGGYTFGSGTRLTVV.

The V and J genes are TRBV6-5 and TRBJ1-1; a possible D gene is TRBD1 (5 bases). The CDR3 consists of 14 residues. Germline V gives CDR1 MNHEY, CDR2 SVGAGI. V dropped 5 bases and J dropped 3 bases, with 13 bases sitting between them. This CDR3 reads CASSHRGDDTEAFF. The CDR3 region has the DNA TGTGCCAGCAGTCACCGGGGGGACGACACTGAAGCTTTCTTT.

This clone was seen more than once but under ten times. The gene calls are TRBV30 and TRBJ2-2; a possible D gene is TRBD1 (5 bases). This CDR3 is built from 13 residues. Germline CDR1 and CDR2: GTSNPN and SVGIG (reference sequence). Trimming pared 3 bases from V and 3 bases from J, leaving 8 bases between. Here the CDR3 DNA reads TGTGCCTGGAGCGACAGCTACACCGGGGAGCTGTTTTTT. Translation: CAWSDSYTGELFF.

The chain couples TRBV11-2 to TRBJ1-6; tentatively, D is TRBD1 (5 bases). The CDR3 totals 16 residues. Trimming removed 1 base from V and 6 bases from J, with 13 bases in between. Germline V gene data show CDR1 as SGHAT and CDR2 as FQNNGV. Here the CDR3 reads CASSLVFDSLNSPLHF. CDR3 DNA: TGTGCCAGCAGCTTAGTCTTCGACAGCCTTAATTCACCCCTCCACTTT.

This clone has a handful of counts. The V gene is TRBV13, the J gene TRBJ1-2; 7 nucleotides align to TRBD1. The CDR3 sequence is 15 residues long. Germline-derived CDR1 and CDR2 are PRHDT and FYEKMQ (reference sequence). V dropped 6 bases and J dropped 2; count of bases not matched to a gene: 9. The CDR3: CASSPRQGSNYGYTF. In DNA, the CDR3 is TGTGCCAGCAGTCCACGACAGGGTTCCAACTATGGCTACACCTTC.

This clone came up a few times. The chain has TRBV27 and TRBJ1-2; 8 bases are shared with TRBD1. The V gene end was trimmed by 3 bases and the J gene end by 0 bases; junction bases not matched to a gene: 6. The CDR3 consists of 16 residues. Germline-derived CDR1 and CDR2 are MNHEY and SMNVEV (reference sequence). The CDR3 sequence: CASSLGQDRPNYGYTF. Here the CDR3 DNA reads TGTGCCAGCAGTTTGGGACAGGATAGACCTAACTATGGCTACACCTTC.

The V gene is TRBV6-5, the J gene TRBJ1-2; D gene ambiguous. The CDR3 is 14 amino acids. Germline-derived CDR1 and CDR2 are MNHEY and SVGAGI. V was cut by 6 bases and J by 8 bases, with 19 bases left in between. CDR3 DNA: TGTGCCAGCAGGTCTCGACGTGGGAGTCGGGGCTACACCTTC. Translated: CASRSRRGSRGYTF.

The chain recombines TRBV6-1 with TRBJ2-7; D is perhaps TRBD2 (6 bases). This CDR3 is 16 amino acids long. CDR1 is MNHNS, CDR2 SASEGT, per germline. Trimming removed 1 base at V and 2 bases at J, with 15 bases between. The CDR3 protein is CASSEDGGGATYEQYF. DNA for the CDR3: TGTGCCAGCAGTGAAGATGGTGGCGGGGCGACCTACGAGCAGTACTTC.

The chain couples TRBV18 to TRBJ2-7; possibly TRBD2 for D (5 bases). CDR1 is KGHSH, CDR2 LQKENI, per germline. This CDR3 is built from 13 residues. V lost 4 bases to trimming and J lost 2 bases, with 9 bases between them. The CDR3: CASSLAGTYEQYF. The CDR3 region has the DNA TGTGCCAGCTCACTGGCGGGTACCTACGAGCAGTACTTC.

The chain employs TRBV6-6 and TRBJ1-2; unclear D gene. Between the trimmed V and J ends, which lost 6 bases and 0 bases, there was a span of 11 bases. CDR1 and CDR2 from the germline V gene are MNHNY and SVGAGI (reference sequence). The CDR3 is made up of 14 amino acids. CDR3 DNA sequence: TGTGCCAGCAGATATCAAGAGTCTAACTATGGCTACACCTTC. This codes for CASRYQESNYGYTF.

The rearrangement joins TRBV7-8 to TRBJ2-7, with D perhaps TRBD1 (6 bases). Per the germline V gene, CDR1 is SGHVS and CDR2 is FQNEAQ. The CDR3 contains 14 residues. Trimming left V 3 bases short and J 0 bases short, with 9 bases between. The chain's CDR3 is CASSLMTGSYEQYF. The CDR3, as DNA: TGTGCCAGCAGCTTGATGACAGGCTCCTACGAGCAGTACTTC. The full variable domain, completed using reference TRBV7-8 and TRBJ2-7, is GAGVSQSPRYKVAKRGQDVALRCDPISGHVSLFWYQQALGQGPEFLTYFQNEAQLDKSGLPSDRFFAERPEGSVSTLKIQRTQQEDSAVYLCASSLMTGSYEQYFGPGTRLTVT.

A remark on this clone: Because it lacks the conserved phenylalanine or tryptophan at the end, this CDR3 is likely a read error. The CDR3 nucleotides read TGTGCCAGCGGCGGACAGGTACGCTCCTACGAGCAGTACCTC. As protein: CASGGQVRSYEQYL. The rearrangement links TRBV7-8 to TRBJ2-7; 7 bases are shared with TRBD1. Germline-derived CDR1 and CDR2 are SGHVS and FQNEAQ. V lost 8 bases and J lost 0; bases outside the gene matches: 7. CDR3 length: 14 residues.

This clone was detected a few times. The chain has TRBV19 and TRBJ1-5; D remains ambiguous. Germline CDR1 is LNHDA and CDR2 is SQIVND (reference sequence). The CDR3 has 14 amino acids. Trimming took off 3 bases at V and 5 bases at J, with 11 bases between the two ends. In nucleotides, the CDR3 is TGTGCCAGTAGTATGAGGGCAAATTATCAGCCCCAGCATTTT. Translating gives CASSMRANYQPQHF.

The rearrangement uses TRBV7-9 and TRBJ2-6; TRBD2 might be the D (6 bases). The V end lost 3 bases, the J end lost 3 bases, and 12 bases lay between the germline ends. This CDR3 contains 16 residues. Germline V lookup: CDR1 SEHNR, CDR2 FQNEAQ (reference sequence). Here the CDR3 reads CASSFWRAHGANVLTF. The CDR3 DNA sequence: TGTGCCAGCAGCTTTTGGAGGGCGCATGGGGCCAACGTCCTGACTTTC.

This clone was detected once. For the CDR3, the DNA is TGTGCCAGCAGCTCCTCTAGCGGGGGGATTACTAAAGAGACCCAGTACTTC. Translation gives CASSSSSGGITKETQYF. The chain employs TRBV7-9 and TRBJ2-5; 11 bases line up with TRBD2. Germline loops: CDR1 SEHNR, CDR2 FQNEAQ (reference sequence). V shed 4 bases and J 3 bases; nucleotides not matched to a gene: 10. The CDR3 length is 17 residues.

The gene calls are TRBV5-4 and TRBJ2-3, with TRBD2 matching over 7 bases. CDR1 SGHNT and CDR2 YYREEE come from the germline V gene (reference sequence). The CDR3 is 15 amino acids. V lost 2 bases and J lost 2; bases outside the gene matches: 5. This CDR3 is CASSLKRGDTDTQYF. DNA of the CDR3: TGTGCCAGCAGCTTAAAACGGGGGGACACAGATACGCAGTATTTT.

The rearrangement links TRBV2 to TRBJ2-3; possibly TRBD1 for D (5 bases). The germline gives CDR1 SNHLY, CDR2 FYNNEI. CDR3 size: 15 residues. V was clipped by 11 bases and J by 4 bases, with 22 bases between them. In DNA, the CDR3 is TGTGCCGTCGAGACGAAGCAGGGTTTATCAGATACGCAGTATTTT. It specifies CAVETKQGLSDTQYF.

The V and J genes are TRBV4-1 and TRBJ1-2; no reliable D call. The CDR3 contains 16 residues. V was cut by 1 base and J by 8 bases, with 20 bases left in between. CDR1 MGHRA and CDR2 YSYEKL come from the germline V gene. The CDR3 reads CASSQGGSLSRIGYTF. The CDR3 coding sequence is TGCGCCAGCAGCCAAGGCGGCAGTTTGAGTCGTATCGGCTACACCTTC.

V is TRBV7-2 and J is TRBJ2-7; D is possibly TRBD1 (6 bases). The CDR3 runs 13 residues. The V gene lost 9 bases and the J gene lost 3 bases, with 15 bases spanning the gap. CDR1 SGHTA and CDR2 FQGNSA come from the germline V gene. This chain's CDR3 is CASGAIQGYEQYF. CDR3 DNA sequence: TGTGCCAGTGGGGCCATACAGGGCTACGAGCAGTACTTC.